This T cell receptor (beta chain) was captured by sequencing in a study of T-cell reconstitution after alpha-beta-depleted transplantation in children. The study, taken as a whole, reports: T-cell counts and diversity at one year post-transplant came mainly from newly produced T cells. Reports say that about two months after transplant, the alpha-beta T cells came out of several hundred graft clones that had expanded. TCRbeta diversity was high at day 60 in some patients (a result of surviving recipient T cells and thymic progenitors).

As regards this clonotype: The antigen is unknown.

The authors prepared the TCRbeta library with unique molecular identifiers. TCRdb re-analysed the PCR reads in MiXCR, keeping a single row per CDR3 protein. The sample yields approximately 200,000 distinct CDR3 sequences, approximately 6.8% seen once. Germline loops: CDR1 DFQATT, CDR2 SNEGSKA (reference sequence). Trimming removed 3 bases at V and 0 bases at J, with 20 bases between. There are 18 residues in the CDR3. The sequenced sample was PBMCs, obtained before TCRalphabeta/CD19-depleted stem cell transplant. The receptor's source is a girl under two years old with combined immunodeficiency, due to receive a stem cell transplant. The J gene is TRBJ2-2, the V gene TRBV20-1; a possible D gene is TRBD2 (6 bases). DNA for the CDR3: TGCAGTGCTAGGAGAGTAGCGGATATACCTACGAACACCGGGGAGCTGTTTTTT. This encodes CSARRVADIPTNTGELFF.